The 16 T cell receptor beta chains reported below all come from one sample, sequenced in a study of blood T cell repertoires in COVID-19. Profiled with immunoSEQ multiplex PCR; TCRdb holds only in-frame clones, not every one. The data contain 350,000 or so clones, approximately 90% of them singletons. The sample was peripheral blood. The receptors come from a woman aged 55-70 years with COVID-19, enrolled during active disease.

This chain uses TRBV7-2 with TRBJ2-3; D is possibly TRBD2 (6 bases). The V and J ends lost 2 bases and 5 bases respectively, with 11 bases between them. CDR3 size: 14 residues. CDR1 is SGHTA and CDR2 is FQGNSA in the germline V gene. As DNA, the CDR3 is TGTGCCAGCAGCTTAACCCAGGGAGGAGATACGCAGTATTTT. This encodes CASSLTQGGDTQYF.

The rearrangement joins TRBV11-2 to TRBJ1-5; D remains unclear. CDR1 is SGHAT, CDR2 FQNNGV, per germline. V lost 0 bases and J lost 4, with 10 bases in between. This CDR3 comprises 15 residues. The DNA of the CDR3 is TGTGCCAGCAGCTTAGATAGTGGGAGGAATCAGCCCCAGCATTTT. Protein sequence: CASSLDSGRNQPQHF. Together with reference TRBV11-2 and TRBJ1-5, the CDR3 gives the full variable domain: EAGVAQSPRYKIIEKRQSVAFWCNPISGHATLYWYQQILGQGPKLLIQFQNNGVVDDSQLPKDRFSAERLKGVDSTLKIQPAKLEDSAVYLCASSLDSGRNQPQHFGDGTRLSIL.

The chain carries TRBV6-4 and TRBJ1-5; D is possibly TRBD1 (6 bases). This CDR3 is built from 15 residues. Deletions cut 5 bases from V and 0 bases from J, with 11 bases between. The germline V gene has CDR1 MRHNA and CDR2 SNTAGT. CDR3 residues: CASSQRQASNQPQHF. The CDR3 region has the DNA TGTGCCAGCAGTCAAAGACAGGCTAGCAATCAGCCCCAGCATTTT.

This chain uses TRBV29-1 with TRBJ1-2; possibly TRBD1 for D (5 bases). V lost 5 bases to trimming and J lost 4 bases, with 14 bases between them. This CDR3 has 13 amino acids. CDR1 and CDR2 (germline): SQVTM, ANQGSEA. CDR3 loop: CSVLGGEIYGYTF. The DNA of the CDR3 is TGCAGCGTTCTGGGGGGGGAGATCTATGGCTACACCTTC. The variable domain in full, completed from reference TRBV29-1 and TRBJ1-2, reads SAVISQKPSRDICQRGTSLTIQCQVDSQVTMMFWYRQQPGQSLTLIATANQGSEATYESGFVIDKFPISRPNLTFSTLTVSNMSPEDSSIYLCSVLGGEIYGYTFGSGTRLTVV.

The chain recombines TRBV7-9 with TRBJ1-2; the D is unclear. The CDR3 totals 14 residues. With 4 bases removed from V and 4 bases from J, the gap between germline ends came to 13 bases. In germline, CDR1 is SEHNR, CDR2 FQNEAQ (reference sequence). CDR3 sequence (DNA): TGTGCCAGCAGCTCCAACCCGTGGCTCTATGGCTACACCTTC. Protein: CASSSNPWLYGYTF. The whole variable domain, remainder taken from reference TRBV7-9 and TRBJ1-2, is DTGVSQNPRHKITKRGQNVTFRCDPISEHNRLYWYRQTLGQGPEFLTYFQNEAQLEKSRLLSDRFSAERPKGSFSTLEIQRTEQGDSAMYLCASSSNPWLYGYTFGSGTRLTVV.

The chain links TRBV7-3 to TRBJ2-3, with D possibly matching TRBD2 (5 bases). Looked up from germline, CDR1 is SGHTA and CDR2 is FQGTGA. The CDR3 length is 14 residues. V lost 11 bases to trimming and J lost 2 bases, with 17 bases between them. CDR3 nucleotides: TGTGCCTCTACCCGCAGCGGCCCCACAGATACGCAGTATTTT. Its translation is CASTRSGPTDTQYF.

The table lists this clone with a count of one. V and J are TRBV5-1 and TRBJ1-1; the match to TRBD1 covers 8 bases. V lost 4 bases and J lost 3; bases outside the gene matches: 11. Germline V gene lookup returns CDR1 SGHRS and CDR2 YFSETQ. The CDR3 spans 16 residues. The CDR3: CASSLRGQLADTEAFF. The CDR3 bases are TGCGCCAGCAGCCTCAGGGGGCAGCTGGCGGACACTGAAGCTTTCTTT.

V and J are TRBV13 and TRBJ2-2, with TRBD1 identical over 9 bases. The V gene's germline CDR1 is PRHDT and CDR2 FYEKMQ (reference sequence). The CDR3 consists of 16 residues. The junction had 9 bases not matched to a gene; V was cut back by 5 bases and J by 5 bases. The CDR3 region has the DNA TGTGCCAGCAGCGAACCGGGACAGGGAAAGACCGGGGAGCTGTTTTTT. Protein: CASSEPGQGKTGELFF.

This chain links TRBV5-6 with TRBJ1-3, with D tentatively TRBD1 (5 bases). CDR1 is SGHDT, CDR2 YYEEEE, per germline. This CDR3 is built from 16 residues. V was pared by 4 bases and J by 3 bases, with 17 bases between. In nucleotides, the CDR3 is TGTGCCAGCAGCGGCGGGACTCGGGCTTTTGGAAACACCATATATTTT. Protein: CASSGGTRAFGNTIYF.

This rearrangement joins TRBV28 to TRBJ1-6, with D possibly matching TRBD1 (5 bases). V was cut by 5 bases and J by 8 bases, with 16 bases left in between. CDR1 is MDHEN and CDR2 is SYDVKM in the germline V gene. The CDR3 has 15 amino acids. CDR3 DNA sequence: TGTGCCAGCAGTCCAGCGGGGCTTAGGGATTCACCCCTCCACTTT. Translating it yields CASSPAGLRDSPLHF.

The chain couples TRBV18 to TRBJ1-6; 7 nucleotides line up with TRBD1. V lost 6 bases, J lost 7 bases, and 6 bases stayed unmatched. The CDR3 loop spans 14 amino acids. The germline gives CDR1 KGHSH, CDR2 LQKENI. CDR3 residues: CASSGDSLNSPLHF. CDR3 nucleotide sequence: TGTGCCAGCTCCGGGGACAGCTTAAATTCACCCCTCCACTTT.

V is TRBV19 and J is TRBJ1-6; 8 nucleotides agree with TRBD1. V shed 6 bases, J shed 8 bases, and the junction held 6 bases outside the gene matches. The CDR3 extends over 14 amino acids. CDR1 and CDR2 (germline): LNHDA, SQIVND (reference sequence). DNA of the CDR3: TGTGCCAGTAGCCGACAGGGGCAGGATTCACCCCTCCACTTT. It is translated as CASSRQGQDSPLHF.

The sample holds a few counts of this clone. The chain combines TRBV7-3 with TRBJ2-7; 8 bases are shared with TRBD1. This CDR3 comprises 15 residues. V was clipped by 2 bases and J by 5 bases; unmatched bases: 8. CDR1 is SGHTA, CDR2 FQGTGA, per germline. CDR3 in DNA: TGTGCCAGCAGCTTAGGACAGGGAGTGTTCAACGAGCAGTACTTC. It yields the protein CASSLGQGVFNEQYF.

This chain links TRBV7-8 with TRBJ2-6; D possibly corresponds to TRBD2 (6 bases). The CDR3 loop spans 18 amino acids. Germline V gene lookup returns CDR1 SGHVS and CDR2 FQNEAQ. V shed 0 bases and J shed 4 bases, with 16 bases lying between them. The CDR3 spells CASSLAEGMLSGANVLTF. The CDR3 DNA reads TGTGCCAGCAGCTTAGCGGAGGGGATGCTGTCGGGGGCCAACGTCCTGACTTTC.

The genes are TRBV12-3 or TRBV12-4 and TRBJ2-1; D may be TRBD1 (5 bases). The CDR3 consists of 12 residues. The germline V and J ends were trimmed by 5 bases and 8 bases, with 10 bases remaining between them. CDR3 region: CASSKRGDEQFF. In DNA form, the CDR3 reads TGTGCCAGCAGTAAAAGGGGTGATGAGCAGTTCTTC.

This clone was seen only once. V and J are TRBV6-6 and TRBJ1-1; D call uncertain. The CDR3 is 14 amino acids. Germline CDR1 and CDR2: MNHNY and SVGAGI (reference sequence). V was pared by 2 bases and J by 0 bases, with 7 bases between. The CDR3: CASSYAGLNTEAFF. DNA of the CDR3: TGTGCCAGCAGTTACGCAGGCCTGAACACTGAAGCTTTCTTT.